Listed here are 32 T cell receptor beta chains from one sample, sequenced in a study of cytomegalovirus exposure and HLA in healthy donors. Data came from immunoSEQ multiplex PCR; TCRdb stores just in-frame clones and leaves some out. Among roughly 330,000 clones listed, 87% were seen once. The sequencing sample was made of PBMCs. These receptors originate from a woman in her 30s in good health and CMV-seropositive.

The chain links TRBV27 to TRBJ2-7; weak D call: TRBD2 (6 bases). Trimming pared 2 bases from V and 4 bases from J, leaving 15 bases between. The CDR3 is made up of 15 amino acids. Germline V gene lookup returns CDR1 MNHEY and CDR2 SMNVEV (reference sequence). The CDR3 is CASSLLTVGGYEQYF. As DNA, the CDR3 is TGTGCCAGCAGTTTACTAACAGTCGGAGGGTACGAGCAGTACTTC.

The gene calls are TRBV27 and TRBJ2-7; 9 bases fit TRBD2. Per the germline V gene, CDR1 is MNHEY and CDR2 is SMNVEV (reference sequence). The CDR3 length is 14 residues. Unmatched junction bases numbered 5, after V lost 4 bases and J lost 4 bases. The CDR3 DNA reads as TGTGCCAGCAGTTCGTCTAGCGGGATTTACGAGCAGTACTTC. Protein product: CASSSSSGIYEQYF.

Remarks on this clone: Additional DNA sequences in this sample encode the identical CDR3. The gene calls are TRBV20-1 and TRBJ2-7; unclear D gene. Germline assignment: CDR1 DFQATT and CDR2 SNEGSKA (reference sequence). The CDR3 is made up of 11 amino acids. V was cut by 3 bases and J by 1 base, with 4 bases left in between. CDR3 coding DNA: TGCAGTGCTAGCAGGTCCTACGAGCAGTACTTC. Protein product: CSASRSYEQYF.

This sequence joins TRBV6-1 and TRBJ2-1; 7 nucleotides match TRBD2. The CDR3 spans 12 residues. Trimming cost V 6 bases and J 7 bases; bases outside gene matches: 3. CDR1 is MNHNS, CDR2 SASEGT, per germline. CDR3 in DNA: TGTGCCAGCAGACTAGCGCTGAATGAGCAGTTCTTC. This codes for CASRLALNEQFF.

This clone was seen just once. V is TRBV19 and J is TRBJ2-7; either TRBD1 or TRBD2 may fit D (5 bases each). Germline lookup yields CDR1 LNHDA and CDR2 SQIVND (reference sequence). The CDR3 contains 14 residues. Trimming pared 3 bases from V and 0 bases from J, leaving 9 bases between. CDR3 sequence (DNA): TGTGCCAGTAGTATGCCCGGGGCCTCCTACGAGCAGTACTTC. Its translation: CASSMPGASYEQYF.

The chain couples TRBV28 to TRBJ2-7; 7 positions match TRBD1. This CDR3 has 14 amino acids. With V trimmed by 4 bases and J by 2 bases, 5 bases remained unmatched. Germline assignment: CDR1 MDHEN and CDR2 SYDVKM. The CDR3 nucleotides read TGTGCCAGCAGTTCCGGGACAGACCCCTACGAGCAGTACTTC. Translated, it gives CASSSGTDPYEQYF.

The V and J genes are TRBV19 and TRBJ1-5; D is uncertain. Germline V gene sequence: CDR1 LNHDA, CDR2 SQIVND (reference sequence). Trimming pared 3 bases from V and 3 bases from J, leaving 12 bases between. The CDR3 length is 15 residues. CDR3 in DNA: TGTGCCAGTAGTATGGGATTGAGTAACAATCAGCCCCAGCATTTT. Its translation: CASSMGLSNNQPQHF.

This clone was recorded only once. The chain carries TRBV27 and TRBJ2-3; weak D call: TRBD2 (7 bases). The CDR3 is made up of 12 amino acids. Germline loops: CDR1 MNHEY, CDR2 SMNVEV (reference sequence). Deletions cut 2 bases from V and 9 bases from J, with 9 bases between. In DNA form, the CDR3 reads TGTGCCAGCAGTTTACCGGGGGGCACGCAGTATTTT. Translation gives CASSLPGGTQYF.

This rearrangement joins TRBV4-2 to TRBJ1-1; the D is unclear. The germline V and J ends were trimmed by 0 bases and 8 bases, with 13 bases remaining between them. In germline, CDR1 is LGHNA, CDR2 YNFKEQ. The CDR3 sequence is 14 residues long. The CDR3 sequence is CASSQDLKRAEAFF. In DNA form, the CDR3 reads TGTGCCAGCAGCCAAGATCTGAAAAGAGCGGAAGCTTTCTTT.

This chain uses TRBV6-5 with TRBJ2-1; 9 bases agree with TRBD2. CDR1 is MNHEY, CDR2 SVGAGI, per germline. This CDR3 has 15 amino acids. V lost 0 bases to trimming and J lost 10 bases; unmatched junction nucleotides: 7. The CDR3 DNA is TGTGCCAGCAGTTACTCGCCTAGCGGGATTGAAGAGCAGTTCTTC. Residues: CASSYSPSGIEEQFF.

In this sample, this clone turned up once. This chain connects TRBV19 to TRBJ2-7, with D tentatively TRBD1 (6 bases). Trimming removed 9 bases from V and 1 base from J, with 13 bases in between. Germline V gives CDR1 LNHDA, CDR2 SQIVND (reference sequence). The CDR3 runs to 13 residues. CDR3 DNA sequence: TGTGCCAGCGGGACACCACCTTCCTACGAGCAGTACTTC. It specifies CASGTPPSYEQYF.

The chain links TRBV7-2 to TRBJ2-7, with D unclear. CDR1 is SGHTA and CDR2 is FQGNSA in the germline V gene. V gave up 1 base and J gave up 3 bases, with 13 bases separating them. The CDR3 contains 15 residues. The CDR3, as DNA: TGTGCCAGCAGCTTAGGCCCAACGGTCCGCTACGAGCAGTACTTC. It translates to CASSLGPTVRYEQYF.

Note on this clone: Distinct nucleotide sequences in the sample also encode this CDR3. The genes are TRBV9 and TRBJ2-7; 9 bases are a match to TRBD2. Germline CDR1 is SGDLS and CDR2 is YYNGEE. The CDR3 has 14 residues. V trimming: 0 bases; J trimming: 4 bases; junction bases outside the gene matches: 2. The CDR3 DNA reads as TGTGCCAGCAGCGTAGGTAGCGGGAGTTACGAGCAGTACTTC. Translation: CASSVGSGSYEQYF.

The chain uses TRBV7-3 and TRBJ2-1; D gene unclear. CDR1 is SGHTA, CDR2 FQGTGA, per germline. There are 12 residues in the CDR3. V dropped 4 bases and J dropped 5 bases, with 6 bases sitting between them. CDR3 DNA sequence: TGTGCCAGCAGCTCACAAAACAATGAGCAGTTCTTC. Residues: CASSSQNNEQFF.

V usage is TRBV4-2 and J usage is TRBJ2-2; possible D gene TRBD2, 6 bases. The CDR3 contains 16 residues. Per the germline V gene, CDR1 is LGHNA and CDR2 is YNFKEQ. V lost 0 bases to trimming and J lost 4 bases, with 12 bases between them. The CDR3 spells CASSQDLTGLTGELFF. CDR3 nucleotides: TGTGCCAGCAGCCAAGATTTGACGGGACTCACCGGGGAGCTGTTTTTT.

The genes are TRBV19 and TRBJ1-6, with 8 bases lining up with TRBD1. This CDR3 is built from 15 residues. Germline V gives CDR1 LNHDA, CDR2 SQIVND (reference sequence). Trimming took 7 bases from V and 7 from J; bases not matched to a gene: 9. CDR3 bases: TGTGCCAGTAAAGGACAGGGCGTCCGCAATTCACCCCTCCACTTT. Translating it yields CASKGQGVRNSPLHF.

This chain links TRBV7-2 with TRBJ2-7; D uncertain. Trimming shortened V by 5 bases and J by 3 bases, and 11 bases separated the two germline ends. The CDR3 sequence is 13 residues long. Germline CDR1 and CDR2: SGHTA and FQGNSA. The CDR3 DNA reads TGTGCCAGCAGCCTCCCTCCCTACTACGAGCAGTACTTC. This codes for CASSLPPYYEQYF.

The chain joins TRBV11-1 to TRBJ1-2, with no clear D. The germline V gene has CDR1 SGHAT and CDR2 FQDESV (reference sequence). V was trimmed by 5 bases and J by 7 bases, leaving 14 bases between them. This CDR3 is built from 13 residues. The CDR3 bases are TGTGCCAGCAGCCCCAGGATGTGGGGTGGCTACACCTTC. It specifies CASSPRMWGGYTF.

Here the CDR3 DNA reads TGTGCCACTCAAACAGGGCTGGGCAATCAGCCCCAGCATTTT. This encodes CATQTGLGNQPQHF. The chain has TRBV28 and TRBJ1-5; possible D gene TRBD1, 6 bases. Germline V gene sequence: CDR1 MDHEN, CDR2 SYDVKM. V lost 10 bases and J lost 2, with 15 bases in between. The CDR3 extends over 14 amino acids. Looking up the rest from reference TRBV28 and TRBJ1-5 gives the full variable domain: DVKVTQSSRYLVKRTGEKVFLECVQDMDHENMFWYRQDPGLGLRLIYFSYDVKMKEKGDIPEGYSVSREKKERFSLILESASTNQTSMYLCATQTGLGNQPQHFGDGTRLSIL.

The V gene is TRBV29-1, the J gene TRBJ1-5, with 10 bases matching TRBD1. The length of the CDR3 is 13 residues. Trimming at V came to 3 bases and at J to 6 bases, leaving 2 bases not matched to a gene. Germline CDR1 SQVTM, CDR2 ANQGSEA. CDR3 coding DNA: TGCAGCGTTGAGTGGGACAGGGGTCAGCCCCAGCATTTT. Protein product: CSVEWDRGQPQHF.

The rearrangement uses TRBV27 and TRBJ2-1; 14 bases map to TRBD2. V lost 6 bases, J lost 8 bases, and 6 bases stayed unmatched. The CDR3 sequence is 15 residues long. CDR1 is MNHEY and CDR2 is SMNVEV in the germline V gene (reference sequence). CDR3 in amino acids: CASRTWGLAGDEQFF. CDR3 nucleotides: TGTGCCAGCAGGACCTGGGGACTAGCGGGGGATGAGCAGTTCTTC.

V and J are TRBV4-3 and TRBJ2-7, with 9 bases aligning to TRBD2. The trim removed 2 bases at V and 6 bases at J, leaving 11 bases unmatched. There are 16 residues in the CDR3. The germline gives CDR1 LGHNA, CDR2 YSLEER. CDR3 in amino acids: CASSQIPPGLASEQYF. The CDR3 DNA is TGCGCCAGCAGCCAAATTCCTCCTGGACTAGCGTCCGAGCAGTACTTC.

CDR3 nucleotide sequence: TGCGCCAGCGCGCCGGGACAGACAACCTACGAGCAGTACTTC. It translates to CASAPGQTTYEQYF. This chain links TRBV5-1 with TRBJ2-7; the match to TRBD1 covers 7 bases. CDR3 length equals 14 residues. V lost 7 bases and J lost 2; bases outside the gene matches: 9. Germline loops: CDR1 SGHRS, CDR2 YFSETQ.

V gene TRBV7-2 combines with J gene TRBJ1-5; D is undetermined. V was trimmed by 6 bases and J by 3 bases, leaving 12 bases between them. CDR1 and CDR2 (germline): SGHTA, FQGNSA. The CDR3 totals 14 residues. The CDR3 DNA follows: TGTGCCAGCAGTTTTAACAGCTTCAATCAGCCCCAGCATTTT. Translation gives CASSFNSFNQPQHF.

This chain uses TRBV30 with TRBJ1-5; the D is unclear. CDR1 and CDR2 from the germline V gene are GTSNPN and SVGIG (reference sequence). The CDR3 contains 12 residues. Deletions cut 2 bases from V and 3 bases from J, with 5 bases between. CDR3 region: CAWSPHNQPQHF. DNA for the CDR3: TGTGCCTGGAGTCCCCACAATCAGCCCCAGCATTTT. Combining the CDR3 with reference TRBV30 and TRBJ1-5 gives the whole variable domain SQTIHQWPATLVQPVGSPLSLECTVEGTSNPNLYWYRQAAGRGLQLLFYSVGIGQISSEVPQNLSASRPQDRQFILSSKKLLLSDSGFYLCAWSPHNQPQHFGDGTRLSIL.

The V and J genes are TRBV21-1 and TRBJ2-7; the table's D call, TRBD2, was not checked against the DNA. TRBV21-1 is classified as a pseudogene. The CDR3 contains 14 residues. CDR3 nucleotides: TGTGCCAGCGTGCGTAGCGGGAGTGGTTCCGAGCAGTACTTC. This codes for CASVRSGSGSEQYF.

V is TRBV14 and J is TRBJ2-7; a possible D gene is TRBD2 (5 bases). Trimming removed 0 bases at V and 3 bases at J, with 9 bases between. CDR1 is SGHDN, CDR2 FVKESK, per germline. The length of the CDR3 is 14 residues. The CDR3 DNA reads TGTGCCAGCAGCCAAGAGCCAGGACTCTACGAGCAGTACTTC. Translating it yields CASSQEPGLYEQYF.

The chain has TRBV5-1 and TRBJ2-7; either TRBD1 or TRBD2 may supply D (6 bases each). Germline values: CDR1 SGHRS, CDR2 YFSETQ. V was clipped by 0 bases and J by 12 bases, with 16 bases between them. The CDR3 extends over 13 amino acids. CDR3 amino acids: CASSLDRVGEAYF. In nucleotides, the CDR3 is TGCGCCAGCAGCTTGGACAGGGTGGGGGAGGCGTACTTC.

The V and J genes are TRBV9 and TRBJ1-2; 8 bases map to TRBD1. J lost 8 bases, V lost 0 bases, and 9 bases had no gene match. Germline CDR1 reads SGDLS; CDR2 reads YYNGEE. This CDR3 region has 15 residues. CDR3 region: CASSVAPGQGQGYTF. CDR3 coding DNA: TGTGCCAGCAGCGTAGCACCCGGACAGGGTCAGGGCTACACCTTC.

The gene calls are TRBV4-2 and TRBJ2-7; a possible D gene is TRBD2 (5 bases). This CDR3 is built from 17 residues. Germline CDR1 and CDR2: LGHNA and YNFKEQ. Trimming left V 0 bases short and J 3 bases short, with 18 bases between. CDR3 coding DNA: TGTGCCAGCAGCCAAGAGGGCTCCGGACGGGGAAACTACGAGCAGTACTTC. As protein: CASSQEGSGRGNYEQYF.

The chain links TRBV7-2 to TRBJ1-5; no firm D call. With 3 bases removed from V and 6 bases from J, the gap between germline ends came to 15 bases. This CDR3 has 15 residues. Germline CDR1 is SGHTA and CDR2 is FQGNSA. The CDR3 DNA reads as TGTGCCAGCAGCTTGGACGGCACCATCGGTCAGCCCCAGCATTTT. Its translation: CASSLDGTIGQPQHF.

The rearrangement links TRBV4-1 to TRBJ1-2; no firm D call. Germline V gene data show CDR1 as MGHRA and CDR2 as YSYEKL. V was shortened by 2 bases and J by 4 bases, with 20 bases between the two germline ends. The CDR3 totals 17 residues. The CDR3 protein is CASSQHPLGGPGYGYTF. As DNA, the CDR3 is TGCGCCAGCAGCCAACACCCCCTAGGAGGGCCCGGCTATGGCTACACCTTC.